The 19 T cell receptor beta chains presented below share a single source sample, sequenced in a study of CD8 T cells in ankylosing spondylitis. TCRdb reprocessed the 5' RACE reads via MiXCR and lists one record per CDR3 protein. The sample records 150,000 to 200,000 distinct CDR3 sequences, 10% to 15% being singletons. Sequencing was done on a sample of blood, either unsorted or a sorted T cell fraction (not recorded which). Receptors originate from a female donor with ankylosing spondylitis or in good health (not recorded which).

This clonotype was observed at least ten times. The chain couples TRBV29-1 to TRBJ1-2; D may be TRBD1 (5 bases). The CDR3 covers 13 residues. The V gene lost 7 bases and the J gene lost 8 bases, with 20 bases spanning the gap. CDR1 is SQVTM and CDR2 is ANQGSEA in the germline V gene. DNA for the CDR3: TGCAGCGCCGACCCGGGGTCTAGGGACGGCTACACCTTC. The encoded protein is CSADPGSRDGYTF.

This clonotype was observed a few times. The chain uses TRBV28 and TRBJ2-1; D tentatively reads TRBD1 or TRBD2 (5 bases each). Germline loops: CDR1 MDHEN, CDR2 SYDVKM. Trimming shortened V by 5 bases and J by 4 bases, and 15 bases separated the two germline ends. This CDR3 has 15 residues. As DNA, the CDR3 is TGTGCCAGCAGTCCAGGGACCCTAATTTACAATGAGCAGTTCTTC. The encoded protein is CASSPGTLIYNEQFF.

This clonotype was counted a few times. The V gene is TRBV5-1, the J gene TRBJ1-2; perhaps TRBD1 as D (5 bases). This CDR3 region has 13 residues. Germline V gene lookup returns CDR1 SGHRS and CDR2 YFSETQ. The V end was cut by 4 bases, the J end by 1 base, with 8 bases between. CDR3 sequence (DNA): TGCGCCAGCAGCATGACAGATAACTATGGCTACACCTTC. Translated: CASSMTDNYGYTF.

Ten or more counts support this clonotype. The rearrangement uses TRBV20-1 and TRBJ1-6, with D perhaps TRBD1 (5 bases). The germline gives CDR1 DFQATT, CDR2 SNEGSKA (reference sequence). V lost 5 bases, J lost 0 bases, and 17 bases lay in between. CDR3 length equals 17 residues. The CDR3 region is CSAGRAGDSSYNSPLHF. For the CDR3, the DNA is TGCAGTGCTGGCAGGGCAGGAGACAGCTCCTATAATTCACCCCTCCACTTT.

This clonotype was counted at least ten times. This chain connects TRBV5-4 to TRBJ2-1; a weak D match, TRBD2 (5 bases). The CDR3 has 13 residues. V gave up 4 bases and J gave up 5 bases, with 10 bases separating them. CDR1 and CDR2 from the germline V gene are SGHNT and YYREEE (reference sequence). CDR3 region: CASSPDWNNEQFF. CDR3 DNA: TGTGCCAGCAGCCCGGACTGGAACAATGAGCAGTTCTTC.

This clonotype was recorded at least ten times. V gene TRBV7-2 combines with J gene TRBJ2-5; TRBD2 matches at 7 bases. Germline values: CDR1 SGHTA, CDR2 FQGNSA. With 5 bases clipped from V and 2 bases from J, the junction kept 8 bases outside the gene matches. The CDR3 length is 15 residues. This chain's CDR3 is CASSPRGVGQETQYF. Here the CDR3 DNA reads TGTGCCAGCAGCCCCCGGGGGGTCGGTCAAGAGACCCAGTACTTC.

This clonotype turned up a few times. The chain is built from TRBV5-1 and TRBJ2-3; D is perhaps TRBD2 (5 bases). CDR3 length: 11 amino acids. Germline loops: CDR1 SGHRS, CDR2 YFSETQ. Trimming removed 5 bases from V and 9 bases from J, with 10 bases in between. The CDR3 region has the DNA TGCGCCAGCAGGACCGAGGGAACGCAGTATTTT. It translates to CASRTEGTQYF.

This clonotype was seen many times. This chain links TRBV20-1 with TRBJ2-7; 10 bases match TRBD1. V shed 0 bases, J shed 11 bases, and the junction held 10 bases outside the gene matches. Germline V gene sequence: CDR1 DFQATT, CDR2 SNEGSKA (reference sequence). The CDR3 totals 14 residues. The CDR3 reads CSARDGGQGEFEYF. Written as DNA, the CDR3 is TGCAGTGCTAGAGATGGCGGACAGGGGGAATTTGAGTACTTC.

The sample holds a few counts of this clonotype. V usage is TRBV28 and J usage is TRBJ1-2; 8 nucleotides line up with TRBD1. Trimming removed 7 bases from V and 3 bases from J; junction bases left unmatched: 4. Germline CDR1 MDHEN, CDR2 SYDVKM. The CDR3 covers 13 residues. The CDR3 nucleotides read TGTGCCAGCACCGCAGGGGGCGACTATGGCTACACCTTC. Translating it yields CASTAGGDYGYTF.

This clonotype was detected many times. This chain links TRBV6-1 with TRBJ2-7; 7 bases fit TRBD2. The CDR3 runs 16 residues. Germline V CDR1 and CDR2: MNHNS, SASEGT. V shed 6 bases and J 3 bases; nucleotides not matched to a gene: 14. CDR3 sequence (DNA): TGTGCCAGCAGCCTAGGAAAAGGACTAGGTGTCTACGAGCAGTACTTC. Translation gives CASSLGKGLGVYEQYF.

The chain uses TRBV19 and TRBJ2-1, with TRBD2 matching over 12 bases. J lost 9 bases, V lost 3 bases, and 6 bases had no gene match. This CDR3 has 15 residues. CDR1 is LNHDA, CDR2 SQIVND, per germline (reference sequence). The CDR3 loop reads CASSIGLAGGGEQFF. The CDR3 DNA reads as TGTGCCAGTAGTATTGGCCTAGCGGGAGGGGGTGAGCAGTTCTTC.

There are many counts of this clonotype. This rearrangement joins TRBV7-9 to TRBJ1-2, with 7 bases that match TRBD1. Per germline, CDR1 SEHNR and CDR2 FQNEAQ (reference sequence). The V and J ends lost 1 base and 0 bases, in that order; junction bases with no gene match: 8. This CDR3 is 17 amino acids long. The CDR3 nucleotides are TGTGCCAGCAGCTTAGGGCGGGACAGTTATTCTAACTATGGCTACACCTTC. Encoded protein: CASSLGRDSYSNYGYTF.

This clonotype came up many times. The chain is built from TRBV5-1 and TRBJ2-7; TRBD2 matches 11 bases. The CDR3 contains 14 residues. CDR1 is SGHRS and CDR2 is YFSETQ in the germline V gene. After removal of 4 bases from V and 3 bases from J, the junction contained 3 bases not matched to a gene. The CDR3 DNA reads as TGCGCCAGCAGCCCGGGGACTAGCGGCTACGAGCAGTACTTC. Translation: CASSPGTSGYEQYF.

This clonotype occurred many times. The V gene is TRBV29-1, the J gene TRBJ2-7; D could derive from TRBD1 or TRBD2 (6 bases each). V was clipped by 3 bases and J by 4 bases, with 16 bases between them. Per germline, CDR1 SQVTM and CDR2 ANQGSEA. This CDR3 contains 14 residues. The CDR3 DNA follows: TGCAGCGTTGATGGGGGCGGGATGGGTTACGAGCAGTACTTC. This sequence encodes CSVDGGGMGYEQYF.

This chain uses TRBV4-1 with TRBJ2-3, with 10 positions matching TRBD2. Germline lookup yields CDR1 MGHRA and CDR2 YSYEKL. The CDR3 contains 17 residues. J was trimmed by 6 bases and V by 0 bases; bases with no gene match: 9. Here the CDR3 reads CASSQEIAGGPRDTQYF. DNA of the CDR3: TGCGCCAGCAGCCAAGAGATAGCGGGAGGCCCTCGGGATACGCAGTATTTT.

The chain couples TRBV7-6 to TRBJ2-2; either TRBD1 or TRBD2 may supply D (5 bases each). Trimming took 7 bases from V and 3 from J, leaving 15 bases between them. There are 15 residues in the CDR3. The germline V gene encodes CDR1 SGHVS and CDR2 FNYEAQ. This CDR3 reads CASIPPGHDTGELFF. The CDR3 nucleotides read TGTGCCAGCATCCCCCCGGGGCACGACACCGGGGAGCTGTTTTTT.

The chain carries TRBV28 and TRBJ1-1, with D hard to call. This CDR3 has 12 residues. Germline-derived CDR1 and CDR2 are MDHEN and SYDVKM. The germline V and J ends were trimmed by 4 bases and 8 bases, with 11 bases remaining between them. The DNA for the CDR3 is TGTGCCAGCAGTTCCGGAGCCAGGGAAGCTTTCTTT. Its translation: CASSSGAREAFF.

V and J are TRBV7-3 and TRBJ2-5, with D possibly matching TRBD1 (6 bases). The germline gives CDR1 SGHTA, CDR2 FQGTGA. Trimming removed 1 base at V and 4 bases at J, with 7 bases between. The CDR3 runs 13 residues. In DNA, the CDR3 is TGTGCCAGCAGCTTAAGACAGGCAGAGACCCAGTACTTC. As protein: CASSLRQAETQYF.

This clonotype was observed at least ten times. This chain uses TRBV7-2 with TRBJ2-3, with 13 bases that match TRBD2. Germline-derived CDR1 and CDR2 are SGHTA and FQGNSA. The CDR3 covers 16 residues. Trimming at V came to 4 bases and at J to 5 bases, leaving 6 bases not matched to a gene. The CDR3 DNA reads TGTGCCAGCAGCTCGGGACTAGCGGGATTAGGAGATACGCAGTATTTT. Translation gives CASSSGLAGLGDTQYF.